This T cell receptor (beta chain) was retrieved from a study of PD-1 blockade in classical Hodgkin lymphoma. The assay was immunoSEQ multiplex PCR, and TCRdb's table has in-frame clones only and misses some. The table includes 30,000 to 35,000 clones, approximately 94% detected once. The CDR3 spans 13 residues. The V end lost 7 bases, the J end lost 0 bases, and 9 bases lay between the germline ends. Germline V gene data show CDR1 as SNHLY and CDR2 as FYNNEI. Described time point: newly diagnosed, previously untreated cHL patient sample. For comparison, PBMCs from newly diagnosed, untreated classical Hodgkin lymphoma were used.

V gene TRBV2 combines with J gene TRBJ1-1, with D possibly TRBD1 on 5 matching bases. This TCR was sampled from a human donor with classical Hodgkin lymphoma. Sequencing was performed on peripheral blood mononuclear cells (PBMCs). DNA of the CDR3: TGTGCCAGCACTCAGGGCCTGAACACTGAAGCTTTCTTT. Translation gives CASTQGLNTEAFF.